Following are 10 T cell receptor beta chains from one sample sequenced in a study of T-cell memory formation after mild COVID-19. TCRdb reanalysed the 5' RACE reads using MiXCR and keeps one entry per CDR3 protein. Of fewer than 75,000 distinct CDR3 sequences listed, more than 10% are singletons. The sample consisted of PBMCs or a T cell subset sorted from them (not recorded which). These receptors came from a man between 18 and 29 years old who had mild COVID-19 (a few samples of this study predate the infection). Cell type and time point are not known.

This clonotype was seen only a few times. The rearrangement uses TRBV5-4 and TRBJ2-1; D is undetermined. The V gene lost 1 base and the J gene lost 10 bases, with 9 bases spanning the gap. Germline V CDR1 and CDR2: SGHNT, YYREEE (reference sequence). The CDR3 runs 12 residues. CDR3 in amino acids: CASSLYVSEQFF. The DNA of the CDR3 is TGTGCCAGCAGCTTGTACGTCAGCGAGCAGTTCTTC.

The chain has TRBV20-1 and TRBJ2-1; 10 bases are shared with TRBD2. CDR3 length equals 16 residues. Per germline, CDR1 DFQATT and CDR2 SNEGSKA (reference sequence). Unmatched junction bases numbered 6, after V lost 3 bases and J lost 1 base. The CDR3 sequence: CSASRLAGASYNEQFF. The CDR3 DNA is TGCAGTGCTAGCCGGCTAGCGGGGGCTTCCTACAATGAGCAGTTCTTC.

This sequence joins TRBV5-1 and TRBJ2-3, with 9 bases aligning to TRBD1. V shed 3 bases and J 3 bases; nucleotides not matched to a gene: 8. Germline V gene sequence: CDR1 SGHRS, CDR2 YFSETQ. There are 16 residues in the CDR3. Here the CDR3 reads CASSSEAGQGTDTQYF. CDR3 DNA sequence: TGCGCCAGCAGCTCTGAGGCAGGACAGGGGACAGATACGCAGTATTTT.

This clonotype was observed a handful of times. This sequence joins TRBV11-1 and TRBJ2-2, with 10 positions matching TRBD1. V was pared by 5 bases and J by 2 bases, with 8 bases of the junction left unmatched. Germline V lookup: CDR1 SGHAT, CDR2 FQDESV (reference sequence). This CDR3 has 17 residues. CDR3 in DNA: TGTGCCAGCAGCCTGGGACAGGGGCGCGCAAACACCGGGGAGCTGTTTTTT. This codes for CASSLGQGRANTGELFF.

This chain uses TRBV5-1 with TRBJ2-5; perhaps D is TRBD1 or TRBD2 (5 bases each). V lost 0 bases to trimming and J lost 4 bases, with 13 bases between them. Germline CDR1 SGHRS, CDR2 YFSETQ. The CDR3 has 15 residues. CDR3 residues: CASSLAGTRGETQYF. The CDR3, as DNA: TGCGCCAGCAGCTTGGCTGGGACGAGGGGAGAGACCCAGTACTTC.

The chain employs TRBV28 and TRBJ1-6; TRBD1 matches at 9 bases. V gave up 7 bases and J gave up 14 bases; unmatched junction bases: 15. The germline V gene encodes CDR1 MDHEN and CDR2 SYDVKM. The CDR3 runs to 15 residues. The CDR3 region has the DNA TGTGCCAGCACCATTAACCCGGGACAGGGCCGCACCCTCCACTTT. Amino acid sequence: CASTINPGQGRTLHF.

The rearrangement links TRBV18 to TRBJ1-4; D ambiguous. There are 18 residues in the CDR3. Germline loops: CDR1 KGHSH, CDR2 LQKENI. The V end lost 2 bases, the J end lost 0 bases, and 16 bases lay between the germline ends. As DNA, the CDR3 is TGTGCCAGCTCACCAATGGGCGGACCAATCGCAACTAATGAAAAACTGTTTTTT. Translation: CASSPMGGPIATNEKLFF.

This clonotype was detected ten times or more. The chain carries TRBV5-1 and TRBJ2-2; a possible D gene is TRBD1 (6 bases). Germline V gene lookup returns CDR1 SGHRS and CDR2 YFSETQ. V lost 2 bases and J lost 1, with 12 bases in between. The CDR3 runs 16 residues. CDR3 DNA sequence: TGCGCCAGCAGCTTTAGACTGACAGGGAACACCGGGGAGCTGTTTTTT. Protein: CASSFRLTGNTGELFF.

In its sample, this clonotype was seen many times. The chain couples TRBV7-9 to TRBJ2-3; D gene uncertain. Germline values: CDR1 SEHNR, CDR2 FQNEAQ (reference sequence). CDR3 length: 13 residues. Trimming took 5 bases from V and 0 from J, leaving 6 bases between them. The chain's CDR3 is CASSNPSTDTQYF. The CDR3 DNA reads as TGTGCCAGCAGCAATCCTAGCACAGATACGCAGTATTTT.

The rearrangement joins TRBV28 to TRBJ1-4; 10 bases map to TRBD1. CDR3 length: 15 amino acids. Germline V gives CDR1 MDHEN, CDR2 SYDVKM. J was trimmed by 7 bases and V by 2 bases; bases with no gene match: 4. In DNA form, the CDR3 reads TGTGCCAGCAGTTTAGGGGACAGGGGTGGTGAAAAACTGTTTTTT. This gives the protein CASSLGDRGGEKLFF.